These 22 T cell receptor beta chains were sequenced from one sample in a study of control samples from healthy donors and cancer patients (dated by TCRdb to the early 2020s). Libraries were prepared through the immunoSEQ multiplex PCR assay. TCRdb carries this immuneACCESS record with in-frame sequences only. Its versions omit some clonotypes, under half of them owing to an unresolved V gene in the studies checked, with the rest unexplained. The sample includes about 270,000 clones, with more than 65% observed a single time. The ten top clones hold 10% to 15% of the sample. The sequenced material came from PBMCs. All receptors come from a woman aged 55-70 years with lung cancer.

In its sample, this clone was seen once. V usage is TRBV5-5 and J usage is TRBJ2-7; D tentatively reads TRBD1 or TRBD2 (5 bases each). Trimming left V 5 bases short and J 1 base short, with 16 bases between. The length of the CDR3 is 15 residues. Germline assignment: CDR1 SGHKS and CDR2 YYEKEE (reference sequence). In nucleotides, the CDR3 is TGTGCCAGCAGAACCGCGGTGGGGGAATCCTACGAGCAGTACTTC. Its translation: CASRTAVGESYEQYF. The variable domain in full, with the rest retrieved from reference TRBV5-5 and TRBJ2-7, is DAGVTQSPTHLIKTRGQQVTLRCSPISGHKSVSWYQQVLGQGPQFIFQYYEKEERGRGNFPDRFSARQFPNYSSELNVNALLLGDSALYLCASRTAVGESYEQYFGPGTRLTVT.

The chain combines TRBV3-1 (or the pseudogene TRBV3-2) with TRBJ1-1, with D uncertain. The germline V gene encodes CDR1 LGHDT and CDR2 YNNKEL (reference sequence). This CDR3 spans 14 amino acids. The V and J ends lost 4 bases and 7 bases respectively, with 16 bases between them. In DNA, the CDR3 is TGTGCCAGCAGCCCACTACCAAGGCGGGGTGAAGCTTTCTTT. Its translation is CASSPLPRRGEAFF.

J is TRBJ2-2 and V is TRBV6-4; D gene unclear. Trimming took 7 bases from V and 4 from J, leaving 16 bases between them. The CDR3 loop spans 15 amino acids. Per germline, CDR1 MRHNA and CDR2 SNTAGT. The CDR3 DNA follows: TGTGCCAGCACTTACTCAGCCGGATCCACCGGGGAGCTGTTTTTT. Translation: CASTYSAGSTGELFF.

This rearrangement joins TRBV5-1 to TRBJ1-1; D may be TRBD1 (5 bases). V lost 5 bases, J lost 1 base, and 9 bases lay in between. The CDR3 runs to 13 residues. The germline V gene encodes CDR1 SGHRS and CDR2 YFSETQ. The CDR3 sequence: CASRSQGNTEAFF. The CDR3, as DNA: TGCGCCAGCAGGTCTCAGGGGAACACTGAAGCTTTCTTT.

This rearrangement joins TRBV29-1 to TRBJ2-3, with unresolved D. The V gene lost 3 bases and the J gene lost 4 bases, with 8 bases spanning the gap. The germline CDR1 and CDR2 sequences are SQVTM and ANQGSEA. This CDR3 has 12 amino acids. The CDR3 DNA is TGCAGCGTTGATCTTCGCGCAGATACGCAGTATTTT. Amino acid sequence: CSVDLRADTQYF.

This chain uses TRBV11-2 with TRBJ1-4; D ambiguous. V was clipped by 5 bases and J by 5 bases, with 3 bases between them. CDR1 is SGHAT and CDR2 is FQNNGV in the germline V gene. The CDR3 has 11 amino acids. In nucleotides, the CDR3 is TGTGCCAGCAGCGGCAATGAAAAACTGTTTTTT. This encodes CASSGNEKLFF. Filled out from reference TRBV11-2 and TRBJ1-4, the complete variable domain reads EAGVAQSPRYKIIEKRQSVAFWCNPISGHATLYWYQQILGQGPKLLIQFQNNGVVDDSQLPKDRFSAERLKGVDSTLKIQPAKLEDSAVYLCASSGNEKLFFGSGTQLSVL.

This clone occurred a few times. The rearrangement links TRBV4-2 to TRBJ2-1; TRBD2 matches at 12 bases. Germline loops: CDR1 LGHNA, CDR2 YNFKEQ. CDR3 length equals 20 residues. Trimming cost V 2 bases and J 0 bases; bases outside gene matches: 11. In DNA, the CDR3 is TGTGCCAGCAGCCAATTCCGGCTAGCGGGAGGGCCTGGCTCCTACAATGAGCAGTTCTTC. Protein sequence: CASSQFRLAGGPGSYNEQFF.

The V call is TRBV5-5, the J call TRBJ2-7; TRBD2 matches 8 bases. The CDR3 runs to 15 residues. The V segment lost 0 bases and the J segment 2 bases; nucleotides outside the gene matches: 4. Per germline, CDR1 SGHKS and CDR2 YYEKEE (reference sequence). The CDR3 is CASSLEGSGAYEQYF. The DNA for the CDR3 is TGTGCCAGCAGCTTGGAAGGTAGCGGGGCCTACGAGCAGTACTTC.

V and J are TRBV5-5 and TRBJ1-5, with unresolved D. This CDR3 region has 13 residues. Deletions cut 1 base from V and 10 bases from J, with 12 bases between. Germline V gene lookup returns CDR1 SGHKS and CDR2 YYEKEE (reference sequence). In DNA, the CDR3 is TGTGCCAGCAGCTTGAGGCAGGAGGGTCCCCAGCATTTT. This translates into CASSLRQEGPQHF.

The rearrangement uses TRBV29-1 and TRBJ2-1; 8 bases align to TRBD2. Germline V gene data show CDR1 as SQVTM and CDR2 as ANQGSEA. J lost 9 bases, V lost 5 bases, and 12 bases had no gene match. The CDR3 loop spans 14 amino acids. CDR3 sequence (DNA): TGCAGCGTTCGTCCCAGCGGGAGTCTAGGTGAGCAGTTCTTC. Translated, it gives CSVRPSGSLGEQFF.

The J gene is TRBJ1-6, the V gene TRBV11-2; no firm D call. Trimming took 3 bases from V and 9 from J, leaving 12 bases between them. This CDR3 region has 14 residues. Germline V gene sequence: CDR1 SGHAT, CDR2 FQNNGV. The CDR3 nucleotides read TGTGCCAGCAGCTTTGAAGGGATTGGTTCACCCCTCCACTTT. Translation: CASSFEGIGSPLHF.

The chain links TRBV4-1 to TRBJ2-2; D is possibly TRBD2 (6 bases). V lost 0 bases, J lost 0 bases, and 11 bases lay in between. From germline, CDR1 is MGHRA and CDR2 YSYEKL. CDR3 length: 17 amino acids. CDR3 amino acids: CASSQEAGGANTGELFF. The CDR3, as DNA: TGCGCCAGCAGCCAAGAAGCAGGCGGGGCGAACACCGGGGAGCTGTTTTTT.

The CDR3, as DNA: TGCGCCAGCAGCTTGGCCATGGGGGCGCAGGGCAACGGCTACACCTTC. Amino acid sequence: CASSLAMGAQGNGYTF. This chain joins TRBV5-1 and TRBJ1-2; the D gene is possibly TRBD1 (6 bases). Germline assignment: CDR1 SGHRS and CDR2 YFSETQ. V was cut by 0 bases and J by 8 bases, with 20 bases left in between. This CDR3 is 16 amino acids long.

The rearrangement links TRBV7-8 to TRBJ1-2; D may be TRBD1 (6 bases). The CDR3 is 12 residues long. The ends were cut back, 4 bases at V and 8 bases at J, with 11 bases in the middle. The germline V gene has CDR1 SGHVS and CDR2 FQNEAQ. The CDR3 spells CASSSQGGGYTF. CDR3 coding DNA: TGTGCCAGCAGCTCACAGGGAGGCGGCTACACCTTC.

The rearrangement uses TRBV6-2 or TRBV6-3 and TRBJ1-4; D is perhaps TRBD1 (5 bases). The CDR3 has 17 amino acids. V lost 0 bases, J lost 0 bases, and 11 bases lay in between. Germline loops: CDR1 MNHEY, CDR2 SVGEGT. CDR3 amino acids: CASSYSRGPTTNEKLFF. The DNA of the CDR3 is TGTGCCAGCAGTTACTCGAGGGGCCCTACAACTAATGAAAAACTGTTTTTT.

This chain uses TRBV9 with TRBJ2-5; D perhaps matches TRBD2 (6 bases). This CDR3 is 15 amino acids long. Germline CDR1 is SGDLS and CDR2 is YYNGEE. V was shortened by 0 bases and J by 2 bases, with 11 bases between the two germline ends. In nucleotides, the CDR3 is TGTGCCAGCAGCGTAGAGCCAGGGAGGCAAGAGACCCAGTACTTC. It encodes CASSVEPGRQETQYF.

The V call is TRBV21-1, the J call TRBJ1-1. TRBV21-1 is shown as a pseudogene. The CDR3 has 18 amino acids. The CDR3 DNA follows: TGTGCCAGCAGCAAAGTGTGGGGGTGGCCACAGCGGGTGGCTGAAGCTTTCTTT. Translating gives CASSKVWGWPQRVAEAFF.

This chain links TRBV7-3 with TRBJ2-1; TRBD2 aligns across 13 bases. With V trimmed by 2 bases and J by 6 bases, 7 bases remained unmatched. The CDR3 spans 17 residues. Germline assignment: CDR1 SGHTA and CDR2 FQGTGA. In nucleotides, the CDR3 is TGTGCCAGCAGCTTAGCCGCTACTAGCGGGAGGGCCAATGAGCAGTTCTTC. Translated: CASSLAATSGRANEQFF.

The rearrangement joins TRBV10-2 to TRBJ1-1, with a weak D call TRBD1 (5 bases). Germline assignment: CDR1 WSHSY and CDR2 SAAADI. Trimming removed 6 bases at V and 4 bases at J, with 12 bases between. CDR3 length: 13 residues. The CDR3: CASRGVAFTEAFF. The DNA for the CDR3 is TGCGCCAGCAGGGGGGTCGCGTTCACTGAAGCTTTCTTT.

Here the CDR3 reads CASSLTGPARNTEAFF. The CDR3 coding sequence is TGCGCCAGCAGCTTAACAGGCCCGGCGAGGAACACTGAAGCTTTCTTT. The V and J genes are TRBV5-1 and TRBJ1-1; possibly TRBD1 for D (5 bases). This CDR3 comprises 16 residues. Trimming stripped 2 bases from V and 1 base from J, with 15 bases between. Germline V gene data show CDR1 as SGHRS and CDR2 as YFSETQ.

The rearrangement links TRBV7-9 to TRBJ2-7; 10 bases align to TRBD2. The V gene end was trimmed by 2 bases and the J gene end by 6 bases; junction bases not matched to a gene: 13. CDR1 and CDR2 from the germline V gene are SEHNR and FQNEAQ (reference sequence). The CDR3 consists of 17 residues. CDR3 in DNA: TGTGCCAGCAGCTTAAGACCCGGTAGGGGACTAGCGTTCGAGCAGTACTTC. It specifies CASSLRPGRGLAFEQYF.

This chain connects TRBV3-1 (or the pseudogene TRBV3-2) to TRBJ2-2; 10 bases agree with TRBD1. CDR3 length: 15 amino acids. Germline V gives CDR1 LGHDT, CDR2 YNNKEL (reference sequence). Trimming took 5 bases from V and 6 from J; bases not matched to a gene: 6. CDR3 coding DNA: TGTGCCAGCAGCTCAAGGACAGGGGGGGCCGGGGAGCTGTTTTTT. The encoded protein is CASSSRTGGAGELFF.